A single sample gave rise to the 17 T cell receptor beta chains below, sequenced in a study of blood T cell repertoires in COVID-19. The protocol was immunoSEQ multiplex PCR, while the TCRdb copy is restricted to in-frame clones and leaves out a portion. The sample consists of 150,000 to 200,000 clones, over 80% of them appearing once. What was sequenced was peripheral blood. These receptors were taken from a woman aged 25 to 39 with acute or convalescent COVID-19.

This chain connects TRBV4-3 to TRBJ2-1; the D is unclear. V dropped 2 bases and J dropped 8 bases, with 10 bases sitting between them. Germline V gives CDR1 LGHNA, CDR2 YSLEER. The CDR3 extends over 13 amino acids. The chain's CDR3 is CASSQYSSYEQFF. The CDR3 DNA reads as TGCGCCAGCAGCCAATACAGTAGTTATGAGCAGTTCTTC.

This CDR3 is CASSLRQQRARNTIYF. CDR3 sequence (DNA): TGTGCCAGCAGCTTGCGACAGCAAAGAGCAAGAAACACCATATATTTT. This chain uses TRBV7-3 with TRBJ1-3; TRBD1 might be the D (5 bases). The CDR3 length is 16 residues. The germline gives CDR1 SGHTA, CDR2 FQGTGA. V dropped 3 bases and J dropped 5 bases, with 17 bases sitting between them.

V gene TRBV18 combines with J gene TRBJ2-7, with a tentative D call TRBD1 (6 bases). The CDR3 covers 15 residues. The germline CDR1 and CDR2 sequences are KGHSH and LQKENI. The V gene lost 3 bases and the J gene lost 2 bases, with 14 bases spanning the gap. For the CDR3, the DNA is TGTGCCAGCTCACCGAAACCAGGGGCTGCCTACGAGCAGTACTTC. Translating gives CASSPKPGAAYEQYF.

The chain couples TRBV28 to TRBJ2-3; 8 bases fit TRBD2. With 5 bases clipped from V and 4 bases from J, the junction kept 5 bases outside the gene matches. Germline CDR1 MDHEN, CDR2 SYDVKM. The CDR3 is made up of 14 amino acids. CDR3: CASSHRGGADTQYF. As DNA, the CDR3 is TGTGCCAGCAGTCATCGGGGGGGAGCAGATACGCAGTATTTT.

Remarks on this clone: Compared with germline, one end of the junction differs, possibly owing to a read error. The CDR3 coding sequence is TGTGCCAGCAGCTTGGTACTGCCGGGACAGGGAGAGGCCCAGTACTTC. It is translated as CASSLVLPGQGEAQYF. The chain employs TRBV5-8 and TRBJ2-5; 9 nucleotides line up with TRBD1. This CDR3 is 16 amino acids long. Germline CDR1 and CDR2: SGHTS and YDEGEE. The full variable domain, rest sourced from reference TRBV5-8 and TRBJ2-5, is EAGVTQSPTHLIKTRGQQATLRCSPISGHTSVYWYQQALGLGLQFLLWYDEGEERNRGNFPPRFSGRQFPNYSSELNVNALELEDSALYLCASSLVLPGQGEAQYFGPGTRLLVL.

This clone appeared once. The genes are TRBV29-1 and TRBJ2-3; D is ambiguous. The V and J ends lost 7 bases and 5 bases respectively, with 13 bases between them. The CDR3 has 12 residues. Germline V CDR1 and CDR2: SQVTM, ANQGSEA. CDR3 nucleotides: TGCAGCGCCAAAATATCGGGAGATACGCAGTATTTT. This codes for CSAKISGDTQYF.

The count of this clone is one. Written as DNA, the CDR3 is TGCAGCGTTGGACTAGCGGGGGCCGAGCAGTACTTC. Encoded protein: CSVGLAGAEQYF. V gene TRBV29-1 combines with J gene TRBJ2-7; 12 bases agree with TRBD2. The CDR3 has 12 amino acids. V lost 4 bases, J lost 6 bases, and 1 base stayed unmatched. Germline CDR1 and CDR2: SQVTM and ANQGSEA.

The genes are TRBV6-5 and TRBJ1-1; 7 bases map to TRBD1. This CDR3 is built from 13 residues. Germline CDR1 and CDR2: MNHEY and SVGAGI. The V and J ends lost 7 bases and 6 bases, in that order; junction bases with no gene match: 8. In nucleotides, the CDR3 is TGTGCCAGCAAAGGAGAGGGGGCCGCTGAAGCTTTCTTT. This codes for CASKGEGAAEAFF.

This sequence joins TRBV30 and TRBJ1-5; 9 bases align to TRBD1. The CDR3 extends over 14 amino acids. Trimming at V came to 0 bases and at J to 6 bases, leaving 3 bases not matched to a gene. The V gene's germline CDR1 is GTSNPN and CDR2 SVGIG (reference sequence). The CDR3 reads CAWSVGTGLQPQHF. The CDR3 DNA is TGTGCCTGGAGTGTGGGGACAGGGCTTCAGCCCCAGCATTTT.

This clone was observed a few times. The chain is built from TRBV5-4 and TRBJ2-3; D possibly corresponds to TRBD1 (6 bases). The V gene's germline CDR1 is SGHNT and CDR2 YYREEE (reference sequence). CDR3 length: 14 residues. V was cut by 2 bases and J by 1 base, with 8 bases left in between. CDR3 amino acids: CASSLRQGTDTQYF. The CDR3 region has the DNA TGTGCCAGCAGCTTAAGACAGGGCACAGATACGCAGTATTTT. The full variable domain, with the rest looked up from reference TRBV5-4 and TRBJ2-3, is ETGVTQSPTHLIKTRGQQVTLRCSSQSGHNTVSWYQQALGQGPQFIFQYYREEENGRGNFPPRFSGLQFPNYSSELNVNALELDDSALYLCASSLRQGTDTQYFGPGTRLTVL.

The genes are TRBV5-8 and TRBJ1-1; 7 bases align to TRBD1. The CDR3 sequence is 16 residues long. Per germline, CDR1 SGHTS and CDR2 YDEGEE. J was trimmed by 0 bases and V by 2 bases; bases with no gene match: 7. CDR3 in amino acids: CASSLRTGVLNTEAFF. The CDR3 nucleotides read TGTGCCAGCAGCTTACGTACAGGGGTACTGAACACTGAAGCTTTCTTT. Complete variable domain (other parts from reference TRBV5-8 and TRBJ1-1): EAGVTQSPTHLIKTRGQQATLRCSPISGHTSVYWYQQALGLGLQFLLWYDEGEERNRGNFPPRFSGRQFPNYSSELNVNALELEDSALYLCASSLRTGVLNTEAFFGQGTRLTVV.

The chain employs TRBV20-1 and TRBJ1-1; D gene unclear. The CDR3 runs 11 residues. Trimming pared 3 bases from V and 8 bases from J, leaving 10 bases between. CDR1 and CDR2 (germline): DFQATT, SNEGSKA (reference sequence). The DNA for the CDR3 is TGCAGTGCTAGTACTCCCGCGGAAGCTTTCTTT. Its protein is CSASTPAEAFF.

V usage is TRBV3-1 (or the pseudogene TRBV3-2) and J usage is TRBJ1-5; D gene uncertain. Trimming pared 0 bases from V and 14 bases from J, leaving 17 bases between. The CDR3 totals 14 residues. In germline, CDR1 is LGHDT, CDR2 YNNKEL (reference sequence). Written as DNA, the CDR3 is TGTGCCAGCAGCCAAGACCCACGGGTCCCTCCCGAGCATTTT. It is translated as CASSQDPRVPPEHF.

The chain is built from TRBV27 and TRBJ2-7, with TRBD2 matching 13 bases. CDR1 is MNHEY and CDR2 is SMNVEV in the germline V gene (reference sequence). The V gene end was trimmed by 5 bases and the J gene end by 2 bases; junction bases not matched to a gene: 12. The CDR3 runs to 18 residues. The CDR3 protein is CASSPRSGLAGRTYEQYF. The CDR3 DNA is TGTGCCAGCAGTCCTAGATCGGGACTAGCGGGACGTACCTACGAGCAGTACTTC.

Here the CDR3 DNA reads TGTGCCAGCAGCGTACTAGCGGGGCCGAACACCGGGGAGCTGTTTTTT. Encoded protein: CASSVLAGPNTGELFF. The chain combines TRBV9 with TRBJ2-2; 9 positions agree with TRBD2. The junction had 1 base not matched to a gene; V was cut back by 1 base and J by 0 bases. The germline V gene has CDR1 SGDLS and CDR2 YYNGEE. The CDR3 loop spans 16 amino acids.

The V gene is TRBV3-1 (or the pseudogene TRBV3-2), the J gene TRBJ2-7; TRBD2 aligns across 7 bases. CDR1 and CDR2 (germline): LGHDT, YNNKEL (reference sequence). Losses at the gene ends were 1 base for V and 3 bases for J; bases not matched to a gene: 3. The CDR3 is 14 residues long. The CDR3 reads CASSQGGGLYEQYF. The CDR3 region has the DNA TGTGCCAGCAGCCAAGGGGGGGGTCTCTACGAGCAGTACTTC.

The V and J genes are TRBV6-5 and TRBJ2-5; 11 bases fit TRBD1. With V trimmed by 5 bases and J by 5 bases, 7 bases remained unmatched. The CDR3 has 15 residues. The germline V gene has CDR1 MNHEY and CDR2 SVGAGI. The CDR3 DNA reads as TGTGCCAGCAGTCCCGGACAGGGGGCGTCTGAGACCCAGTACTTC. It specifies CASSPGQGASETQYF.